Listed here are 4 T cell receptor beta chains from one sample, sequenced in a study of blood T cells in healthy people across ages. With a J-beta primer mix and a sample-barcoded 5' primer, a second PCR ran 7 to 11 cycles. TCRdb re-called the 5' RACE reads through MiXCR, storing one row per CDR3 protein. Of about 640,000 distinct CDR3 sequences listed, about 54% are singletons. The sample taken for sequencing was blood. These receptors all come from a man between 60 and 70 years old in good health.

The V call is TRBV7-6, the J call TRBJ1-4, with D uncertain. This CDR3 is 13 amino acids long. Trimming took off 0 bases at V and 12 bases at J, with 11 bases between the two ends. In germline, CDR1 is SGHVS, CDR2 FNYEAQ. The CDR3 nucleotides read TGTGCCAGCAGCTTAGCGACACGGTCGGAACTGTTTTTT. It specifies CASSLATRSELFF.

The J gene is TRBJ1-1, the V gene TRBV11-2; unclear D gene. This CDR3 comprises 16 residues. The ends were cut back, 5 bases at V and 4 bases at J, with 20 bases in the middle. Germline-derived CDR1 and CDR2 are SGHAT and FQNNGV. CDR3 nucleotides: TGTGCCAGCAGCCCCCCTCCACGCGTATGGGGCACTGAAGCTTTCTTT. Its translation: CASSPPPRVWGTEAFF.

The V and J genes are TRBV7-6 and TRBJ1-6; possible D gene TRBD1, 5 bases. There are 15 residues in the CDR3. V lost 1 base and J 10 bases, leaving 14 bases between the germline ends. Germline V CDR1 and CDR2: SGHVS, FNYEAQ. The CDR3 here is CASSLGQGGGSPLHF. The CDR3 DNA reads TGTGCCAGCAGCTTAGGGCAGGGAGGAGGATCACCCCTCCACTTT.

This clonotype was seen a single time. V and J are TRBV12-3 or TRBV12-4 and TRBJ1-1; D is undetermined. The V gene lost 2 bases and the J gene lost 6 bases, with 13 bases spanning the gap. This CDR3 comprises 14 residues. CDR3 protein: CASSLRGGGAEAFF. The CDR3 region has the DNA TGTGCCAGCAGTTTACGAGGAGGTGGCGCTGAAGCTTTCTTT.